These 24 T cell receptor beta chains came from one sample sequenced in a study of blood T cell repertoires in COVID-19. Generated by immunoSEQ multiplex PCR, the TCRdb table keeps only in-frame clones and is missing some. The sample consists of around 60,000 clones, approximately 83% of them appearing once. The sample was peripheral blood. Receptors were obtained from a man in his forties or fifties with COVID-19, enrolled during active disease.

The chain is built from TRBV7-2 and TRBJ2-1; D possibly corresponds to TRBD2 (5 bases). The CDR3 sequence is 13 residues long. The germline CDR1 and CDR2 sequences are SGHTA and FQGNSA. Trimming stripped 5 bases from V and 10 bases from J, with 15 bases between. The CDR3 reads CASSDLGEGEQFF. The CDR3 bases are TGTGCCAGCAGCGACCTAGGAGAGGGCGAGCAGTTCTTC.

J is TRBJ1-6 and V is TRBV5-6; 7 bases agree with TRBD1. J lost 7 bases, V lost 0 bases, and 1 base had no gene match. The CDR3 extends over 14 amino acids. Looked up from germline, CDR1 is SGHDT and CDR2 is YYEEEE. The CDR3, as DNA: TGTGCCAGCAGCTTGGCGGGACAGAATTCACCCCTCCACTTT. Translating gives CASSLAGQNSPLHF.

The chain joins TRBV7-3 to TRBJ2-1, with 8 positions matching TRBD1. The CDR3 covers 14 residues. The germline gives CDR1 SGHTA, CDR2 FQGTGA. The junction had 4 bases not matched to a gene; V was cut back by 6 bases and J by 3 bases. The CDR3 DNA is TGTGCCAGCAGGTCAGGGGGCCACTACAATGAGCAGTTCTTC. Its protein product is CASRSGGHYNEQFF.

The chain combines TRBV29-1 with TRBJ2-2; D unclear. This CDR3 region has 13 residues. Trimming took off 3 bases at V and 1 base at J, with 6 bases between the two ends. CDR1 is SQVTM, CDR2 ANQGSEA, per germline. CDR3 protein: CSVDSGNTGELFF. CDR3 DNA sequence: TGCAGCGTTGATAGTGGGAACACCGGGGAGCTGTTTTTT.

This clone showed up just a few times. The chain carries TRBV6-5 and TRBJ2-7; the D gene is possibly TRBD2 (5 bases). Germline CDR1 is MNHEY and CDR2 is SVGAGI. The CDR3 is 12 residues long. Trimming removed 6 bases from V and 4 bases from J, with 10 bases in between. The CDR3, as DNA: TGTGCCAGCAGCAGACCGGGGTACGAGCAGTACTTC. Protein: CASSRPGYEQYF.

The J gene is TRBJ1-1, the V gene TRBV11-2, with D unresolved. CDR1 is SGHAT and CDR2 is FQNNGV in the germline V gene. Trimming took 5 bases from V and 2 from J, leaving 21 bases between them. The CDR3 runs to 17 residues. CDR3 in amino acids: CASSPPTEMRLNTEAFF. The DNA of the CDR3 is TGTGCCAGCAGCCCTCCGACTGAGATGCGGTTAAACACTGAAGCTTTCTTT.

CDR3 region: CASSYPLGGARETQYF. CDR3 nucleotide sequence: TGTGCCAGCAGTTACCCGCTGGGGGGAGCAAGGGAGACCCAGTACTTC. The rearrangement links TRBV6-6 to TRBJ2-5; TRBD2 is a possible D gene (6 bases). Germline-derived CDR1 and CDR2 are MNHNY and SVGAGI (reference sequence). V was pared by 2 bases and J by 5 bases, with 18 bases between. This CDR3 is 16 amino acids long.

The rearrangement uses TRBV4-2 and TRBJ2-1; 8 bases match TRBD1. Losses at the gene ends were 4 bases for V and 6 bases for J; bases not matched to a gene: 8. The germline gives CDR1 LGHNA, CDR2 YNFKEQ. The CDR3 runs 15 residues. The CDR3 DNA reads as TGTGCCAGCAGCCCCCCCGAGACAGGGGTCAATGAGCAGTTCTTC. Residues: CASSPPETGVNEQFF.

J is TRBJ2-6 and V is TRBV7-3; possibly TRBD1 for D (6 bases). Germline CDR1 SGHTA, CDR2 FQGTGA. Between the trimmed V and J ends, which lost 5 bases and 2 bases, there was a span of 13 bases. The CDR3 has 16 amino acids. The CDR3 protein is CASSRRSGAGANVLTF. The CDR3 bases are TGTGCCAGCAGCCGTAGGTCAGGGGCTGGGGCCAACGTCCTGACTTTC.

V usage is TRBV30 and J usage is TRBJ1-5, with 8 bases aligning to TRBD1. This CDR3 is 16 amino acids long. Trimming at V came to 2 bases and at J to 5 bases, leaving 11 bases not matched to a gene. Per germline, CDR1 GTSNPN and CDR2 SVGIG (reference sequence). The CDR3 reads CAWSKGDRGGDQPQHF. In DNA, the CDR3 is TGTGCCTGGAGTAAGGGTGACAGGGGAGGCGATCAGCCCCAGCATTTT.

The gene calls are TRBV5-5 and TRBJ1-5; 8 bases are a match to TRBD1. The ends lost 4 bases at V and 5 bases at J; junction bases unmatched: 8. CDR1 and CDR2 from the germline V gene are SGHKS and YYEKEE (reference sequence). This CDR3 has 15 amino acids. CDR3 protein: CASSQDREVDQPQHF. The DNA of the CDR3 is TGTGCCAGCAGCCAGGACAGGGAAGTCGATCAGCCCCAGCATTTT.

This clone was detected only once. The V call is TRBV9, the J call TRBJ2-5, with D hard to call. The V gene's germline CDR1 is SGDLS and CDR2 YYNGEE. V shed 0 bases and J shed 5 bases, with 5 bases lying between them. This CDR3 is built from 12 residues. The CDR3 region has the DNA TGTGCCAGCAGCGTAGCTGGCGAGACCCAGTACTTC. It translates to CASSVAGETQYF.

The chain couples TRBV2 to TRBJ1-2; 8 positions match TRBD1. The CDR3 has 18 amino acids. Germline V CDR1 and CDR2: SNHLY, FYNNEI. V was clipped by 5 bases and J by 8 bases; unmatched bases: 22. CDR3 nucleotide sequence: TGTGCCAGCAGTCGACAGGGGTCGCCGGCAACGGCCGGAAAAGGCTACACCTTC. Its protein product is CASSRQGSPATAGKGYTF.

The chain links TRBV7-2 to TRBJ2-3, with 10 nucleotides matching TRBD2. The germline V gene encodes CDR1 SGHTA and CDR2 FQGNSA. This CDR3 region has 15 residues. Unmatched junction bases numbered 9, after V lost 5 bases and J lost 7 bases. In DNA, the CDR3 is TGTGCCAGCAGCACCACTAGCGGGGTCTTCAATACGCAGTATTTT. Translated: CASSTTSGVFNTQYF.

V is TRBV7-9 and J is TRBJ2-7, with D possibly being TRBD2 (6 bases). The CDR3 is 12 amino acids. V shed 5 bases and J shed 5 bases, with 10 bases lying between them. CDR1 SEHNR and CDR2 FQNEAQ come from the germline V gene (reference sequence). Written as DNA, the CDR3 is TGTGCCAGCAGCCCCCCGGGGGACGAGCAGTACTTC. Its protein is CASSPPGDEQYF.

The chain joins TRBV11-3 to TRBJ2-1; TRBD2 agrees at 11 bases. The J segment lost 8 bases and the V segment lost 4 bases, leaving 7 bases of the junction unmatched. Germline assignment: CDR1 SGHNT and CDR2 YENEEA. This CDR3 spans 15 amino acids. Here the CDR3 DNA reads TGTGCCAGCAGCTCCGATAGCGGGGGGGCCGATGAGCAGTTCTTC. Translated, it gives CASSSDSGGADEQFF.

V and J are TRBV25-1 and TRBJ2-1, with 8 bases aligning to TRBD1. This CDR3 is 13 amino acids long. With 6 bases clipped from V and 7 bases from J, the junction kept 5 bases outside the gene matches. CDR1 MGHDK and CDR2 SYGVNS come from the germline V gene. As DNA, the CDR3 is TGTGCCAGCAGACAGGGGGTTGGTAATGAGCAGTTCTTC. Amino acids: CASRQGVGNEQFF.

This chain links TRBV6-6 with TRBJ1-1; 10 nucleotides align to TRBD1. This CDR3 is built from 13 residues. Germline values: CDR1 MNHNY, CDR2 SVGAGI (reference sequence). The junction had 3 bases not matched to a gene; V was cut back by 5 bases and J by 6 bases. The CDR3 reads CASSTGTGAEAFF. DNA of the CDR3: TGTGCCAGCAGTACTGGGACAGGGGCTGAAGCTTTCTTT.

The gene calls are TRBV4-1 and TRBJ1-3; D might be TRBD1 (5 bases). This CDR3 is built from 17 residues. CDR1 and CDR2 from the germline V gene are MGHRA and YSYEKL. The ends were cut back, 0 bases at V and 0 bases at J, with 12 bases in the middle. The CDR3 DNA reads TGCGCCAGCAGCCAAGATACGGGACTTTTCTCTGGAAACACCATATATTTT. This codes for CASSQDTGLFSGNTIYF.

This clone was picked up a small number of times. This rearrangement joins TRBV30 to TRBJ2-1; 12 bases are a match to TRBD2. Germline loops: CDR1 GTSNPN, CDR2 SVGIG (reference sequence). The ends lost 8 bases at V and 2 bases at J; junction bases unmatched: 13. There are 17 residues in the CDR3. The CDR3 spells CAGHKSGLAGAYNEQFF. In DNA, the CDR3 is TGTGCCGGACACAAATCGGGACTAGCGGGTGCCTACAATGAGCAGTTCTTC.

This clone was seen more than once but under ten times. The DNA for the CDR3 is TGTGCCAGCATCCTCGGACAGGGAGGCACTGAAGCTTTCTTT. Translated: CASILGQGGTEAFF. J is TRBJ1-1 and V is TRBV7-2, with 8 bases identical to TRBD1. V was clipped by 7 bases and J by 4 bases; unmatched bases: 8. Germline CDR1 SGHTA, CDR2 FQGNSA. The CDR3 is made up of 14 amino acids.

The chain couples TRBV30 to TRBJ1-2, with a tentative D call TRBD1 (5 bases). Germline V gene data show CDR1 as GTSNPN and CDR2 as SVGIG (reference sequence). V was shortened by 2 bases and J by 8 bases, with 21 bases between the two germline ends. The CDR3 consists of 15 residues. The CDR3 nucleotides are TGTGCCTGGAGTCCGGGGCGGGGTGCACGGTGGGGCTACACCTTC. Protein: CAWSPGRGARWGYTF. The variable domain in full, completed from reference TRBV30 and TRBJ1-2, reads SQTIHQWPATLVQPVGSPLSLECTVEGTSNPNLYWYRQAAGRGLQLLFYSVGIGQISSEVPQNLSASRPQDRQFILSSKKLLLSDSGFYLCAWSPGRGARWGYTFGSGTRLTVV.

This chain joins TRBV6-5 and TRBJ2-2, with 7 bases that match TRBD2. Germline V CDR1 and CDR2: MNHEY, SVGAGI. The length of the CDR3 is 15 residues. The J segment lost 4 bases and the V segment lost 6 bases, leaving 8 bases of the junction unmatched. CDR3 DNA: TGTGCCAGCAGCCGCAAAGCGGGAATCACCGGGGAGCTGTTTTTT. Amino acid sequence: CASSRKAGITGELFF.

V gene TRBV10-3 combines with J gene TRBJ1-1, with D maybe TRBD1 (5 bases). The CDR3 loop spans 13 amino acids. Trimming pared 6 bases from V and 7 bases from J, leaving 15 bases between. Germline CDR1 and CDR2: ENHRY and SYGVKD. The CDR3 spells CAIRDPQGLEAFF. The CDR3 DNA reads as TGTGCCATCAGAGACCCCCAGGGCCTTGAAGCTTTCTTT.